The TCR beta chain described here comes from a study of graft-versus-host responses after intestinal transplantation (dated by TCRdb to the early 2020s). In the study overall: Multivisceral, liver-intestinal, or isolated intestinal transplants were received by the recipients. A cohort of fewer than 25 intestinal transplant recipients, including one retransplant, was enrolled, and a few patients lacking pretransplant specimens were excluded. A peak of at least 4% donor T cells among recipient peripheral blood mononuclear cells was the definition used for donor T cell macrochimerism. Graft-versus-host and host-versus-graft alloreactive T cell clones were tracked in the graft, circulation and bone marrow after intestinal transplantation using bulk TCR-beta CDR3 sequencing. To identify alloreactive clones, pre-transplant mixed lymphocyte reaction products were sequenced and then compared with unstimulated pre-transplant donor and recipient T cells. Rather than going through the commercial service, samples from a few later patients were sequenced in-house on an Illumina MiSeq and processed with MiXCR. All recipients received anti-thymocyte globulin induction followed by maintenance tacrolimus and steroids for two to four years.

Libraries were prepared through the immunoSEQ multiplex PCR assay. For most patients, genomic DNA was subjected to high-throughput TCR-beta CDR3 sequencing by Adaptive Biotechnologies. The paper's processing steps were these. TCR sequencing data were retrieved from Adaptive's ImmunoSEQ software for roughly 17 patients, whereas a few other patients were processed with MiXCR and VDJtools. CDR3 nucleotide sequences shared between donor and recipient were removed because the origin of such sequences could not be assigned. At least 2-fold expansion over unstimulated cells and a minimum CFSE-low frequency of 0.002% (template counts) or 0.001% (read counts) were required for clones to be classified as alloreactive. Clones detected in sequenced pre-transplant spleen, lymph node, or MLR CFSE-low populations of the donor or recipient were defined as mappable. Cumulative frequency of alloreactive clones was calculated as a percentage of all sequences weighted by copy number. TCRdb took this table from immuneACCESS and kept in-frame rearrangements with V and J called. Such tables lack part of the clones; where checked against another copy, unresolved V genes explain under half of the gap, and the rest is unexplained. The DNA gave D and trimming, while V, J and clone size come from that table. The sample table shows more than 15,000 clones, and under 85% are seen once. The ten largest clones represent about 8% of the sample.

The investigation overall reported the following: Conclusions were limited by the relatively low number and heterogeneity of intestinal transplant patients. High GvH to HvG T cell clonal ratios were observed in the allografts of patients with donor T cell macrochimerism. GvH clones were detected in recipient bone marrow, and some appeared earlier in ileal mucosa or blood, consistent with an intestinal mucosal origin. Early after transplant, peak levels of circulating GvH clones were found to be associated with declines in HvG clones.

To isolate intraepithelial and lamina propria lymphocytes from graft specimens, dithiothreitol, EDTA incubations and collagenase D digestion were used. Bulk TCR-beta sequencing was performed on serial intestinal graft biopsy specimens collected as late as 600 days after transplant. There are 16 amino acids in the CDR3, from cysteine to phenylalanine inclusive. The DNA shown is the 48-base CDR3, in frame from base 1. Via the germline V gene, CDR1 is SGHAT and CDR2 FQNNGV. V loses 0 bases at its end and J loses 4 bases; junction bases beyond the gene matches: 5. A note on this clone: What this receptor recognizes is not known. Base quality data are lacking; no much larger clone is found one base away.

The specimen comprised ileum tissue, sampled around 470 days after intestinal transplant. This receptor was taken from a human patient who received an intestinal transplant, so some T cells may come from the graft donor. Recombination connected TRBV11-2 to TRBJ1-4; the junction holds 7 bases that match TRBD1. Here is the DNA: TGTGCCAGCAGCTTAGAGACGGGACAGAGTAATGAAAAACTGTTTTTT. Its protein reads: CASSLETGQSNEKLFF.